These 25 T cell receptor beta chains originate from one sample sequenced in a study of blood T cells in healthy people across ages (dated by TCRdb to between 2014 and 2017). Library generation was performed with 5' RACE. Sequencing was carried out with an Illumina HiSeq 2500. A second about 7 to 12 cycle PCR used a sample-barcoded 5' primer and a J-beta primer mix. TCRdb reworked the public reads: Q25 trimming with fastp, MiXCR clone assembly, productive beta chains retained. Each entry merges the rows of one CDR3 protein and shows their most common DNA and genes. The sample table contains around 620,000 distinct CDR3 sequences; only one count was recorded for roughly 29% of them. Together, the top ten hold approximately 18% of the sample. Sequenced sample: blood. The receptor source for this set is a woman in her sixties or seventies in good health.

This clonotype occurred a few times. This chain uses TRBV7-9 with TRBJ1-2, with D unresolved. Germline CDR1 is SEHNR and CDR2 is FQNEAQ (reference sequence). The ends were cut back, 2 bases at V and 5 bases at J, with 12 bases in the middle. The CDR3 loop spans 14 amino acids. CDR3 loop: CASSLRTSDYGYTF. The DNA of the CDR3 is TGTGCCAGCAGCTTAAGGACGTCGGATTATGGCTACACCTTC.

This clonotype has a single count. V usage is TRBV5-1 and J usage is TRBJ2-5; no clear D. This CDR3 spans 14 amino acids. The V and J ends lost 5 bases and 2 bases respectively, with 13 bases between them. Per the germline V gene, CDR1 is SGHRS and CDR2 is YFSETQ. In nucleotides, the CDR3 is TGCGCCAGCAGGGTGGCAGATCCTCAAGAGACCCAGTACTTC. This gives the protein CASRVADPQETQYF.

The V call is TRBV7-2, the J call TRBJ1-2, with 9 bases that match TRBD1. This CDR3 is 15 amino acids long. Trimming cost V 6 bases and J 8 bases; bases outside gene matches: 13. From germline, CDR1 is SGHTA and CDR2 FQGNSA. The CDR3, as DNA: TGTGCCAGCAGACTCAGTACCGGGACAGGGAAGGGCTACACCTTC. Protein: CASRLSTGTGKGYTF.

This clonotype appeared a few times. The genes are TRBV5-1 and TRBJ2-1; no firm D call. Germline loops: CDR1 SGHRS, CDR2 YFSETQ. Trimming took 3 bases from V and 0 from J, leaving 10 bases between them. The CDR3 is 15 residues long. The CDR3: CASSSMTSSYNEQFF. The CDR3 DNA follows: TGCGCCAGCAGCTCGATGACGAGCTCCTACAATGAGCAGTTCTTC.

There are a few counts of this clonotype. The V call is TRBV4-2, the J call TRBJ1-1, with TRBD1 matching over 8 bases. V shed 3 bases and J 1 base; nucleotides not matched to a gene: 4. CDR1 and CDR2 from the germline V gene are LGHNA and YNFKEQ. The CDR3 is made up of 15 amino acids. The CDR3 coding sequence is TGTGCCAGCAGCCACATCGACAGGGGGAACACTGAAGCTTTCTTT. Protein sequence: CASSHIDRGNTEAFF.

This clonotype was observed a handful of times. V and J are TRBV5-1 and TRBJ2-1; D is perhaps TRBD2 (5 bases). V was clipped by 4 bases and J by 9 bases, with 20 bases between them. This CDR3 contains 15 residues. The germline V gene has CDR1 SGHRS and CDR2 YFSETQ. The DNA for the CDR3 is TGCGCCAGCAGCCTCTTACTAGGCCCTGAGGGTGAGCAGTTCTTC. It codes for CASSLLLGPEGEQFF.

This clonotype was picked up a small number of times. The rearrangement joins TRBV10-3 to TRBJ1-4, with D possibly TRBD1 on 5 matching bases. The germline V gene encodes CDR1 ENHRY and CDR2 SYGVKD. The CDR3 is 15 amino acids. The V and J ends lost 0 bases and 4 bases respectively, with 9 bases between them. CDR3 region: CAISESDSRNEKLFF. The CDR3 DNA follows: TGTGCCATCAGTGAGTCCGACAGTCGTAATGAAAAACTGTTTTTT.

The table lists this clonotype with a few counts. The junction departs from germline at one end; a sequencing error may be responsible. The rearrangement links TRBV5-1 to TRBJ2-5; no definite D call. The end of the DNA is better explained by TRBJ2-1, so the J call may be wrong. The CDR3 runs 14 residues. Germline CDR1 reads SGHRS; CDR2 reads YFSETQ. CDR3 sequence: CASSPTRADNEQFF. The CDR3 coding sequence is TGCGCCAGCAGCCCCACACGCGCCGACAACGAGCAGTTCTTC.

The chain carries TRBV18 and TRBJ2-7, with 7 bases lining up with TRBD1. The germline CDR1 and CDR2 sequences are KGHSH and LQKENI. V lost 4 bases and J lost 3; bases outside the gene matches: 6. The CDR3 sequence is 14 residues long. This CDR3 reads CASSQRTGDYEQYF. DNA of the CDR3: TGTGCCAGCTCACAAAGGACAGGAGACTACGAGCAGTACTTC.

This chain connects TRBV7-2 to TRBJ2-7, with D hard to call. This CDR3 has 12 amino acids. The V gene's germline CDR1 is SGHTA and CDR2 FQGNSA. V gave up 4 bases and J gave up 7 bases, with 11 bases separating them. The CDR3 protein is CASSSGLGEQYF. The CDR3 DNA sequence: TGTGCCAGCAGCTCAGGATTGGGGGAGCAGTACTTC.

The chain employs TRBV7-6 and TRBJ2-1; 7 nucleotides match TRBD2. Germline V gives CDR1 SGHVS, CDR2 FNYEAQ. V lost 3 bases and J lost 4; bases outside the gene matches: 6. This CDR3 comprises 15 residues. CDR3 protein: CASSFGGGTYNEQFF. Written as DNA, the CDR3 is TGTGCCAGCAGCTTTGGGGGGGGAACTTACAATGAGCAGTTCTTC. The whole variable domain, filled in from reference TRBV7-6 and TRBJ2-1, reads GAGVSQSPRYKVTKRGQDVALRCDPISGHVSLYWYRQALGQGPEFLTYFNYEAQQDKSGLPNDRFSAERPEGSISTLTIQRTEQRDSAMYRCASSFGGGTYNEQFFGPGTRLTVL.

This clonotype was picked up one time. The genes are TRBV12-3 or TRBV12-4 and TRBJ1-1; 10 bases map to TRBD1. The CDR3 extends over 14 amino acids. V trimming: 6 bases; J trimming: 7 bases; junction bases outside the gene matches: 8. CDR3 nucleotides: TGTGCCAGCAGACTCGACAGGGGGCAAGGTGAAGCTTTCTTT. This codes for CASRLDRGQGEAFF.

This chain connects TRBV4-3 to TRBJ1-4; 7 bases are a match to TRBD1. CDR1 is LGHNA, CDR2 YSLEER, per germline. This CDR3 region has 16 residues. Germline trimming cut 0 bases from V and 9 bases from J; bases unmatched to any gene: 10. The CDR3 region has the DNA TGCGCCAGCAGCCAAGAGCCCCGGGACAGTAGGAAAAAACTGTTTTTT. Protein product: CASSQEPRDSRKKLFF.

This clonotype showed up just a few times. CDR3 bases: TGTGCCAGCAGTTTAATGTCGGGGGGGGAGAATGAGCAGTTCTTC. Encoded protein: CASSLMSGGENEQFF. The rearrangement links TRBV12-3 or TRBV12-4 to TRBJ2-1, with TRBD2 matching 8 bases. Losses at the gene ends were 2 bases for V and 7 bases for J; bases not matched to a gene: 7. This CDR3 region has 15 residues.

This chain connects TRBV29-1 to TRBJ2-5; 7 nucleotides align to TRBD1. Trimming cost V 5 bases and J 3 bases; bases outside gene matches: 3. Germline V gene lookup returns CDR1 SQVTM and CDR2 ANQGSEA. CDR3 length equals 12 residues. The CDR3 nucleotides are TGCAGCGTTCAAACAGGGGAAGAGACCCAGTACTTC. Amino acids: CSVQTGEETQYF.

This chain connects TRBV9 to TRBJ2-2; possible D gene TRBD2, 6 bases. V was pared by 3 bases and J by 5 bases, with 11 bases between. Germline loops: CDR1 SGDLS, CDR2 YYNGEE. There are 14 residues in the CDR3. The CDR3 reads CASSDRGVTGELFF. The CDR3 nucleotides are TGTGCCAGCAGCGATCGCGGGGTTACCGGGGAGCTGTTTTTT.

Notes on this clonotype: One end of the junction varies from germline; a read error may be responsible. The V call is TRBV5-1, the J call TRBJ1-4; a possible D gene is TRBD1 (6 bases). Looked up from germline, CDR1 is SGHRS and CDR2 is YFSETQ. There are 15 residues in the CDR3. As DNA, the CDR3 is TGCGCCAACAGCTTGGCTGGTCAGGGGAATGAAAAACTGTTTTTT. It codes for CANSLAGQGNEKLFF. The whole variable domain, remainder taken from reference TRBV5-1 and TRBJ1-4, is KAGVTQTPRYLIKTRGQQVTLSCSPISGHRSVSWYQQTPGQGLQFLFEYFSETQRNKGNFPGRFSGRQFSNSRSEMNVSTLELGDSALYLCANSLAGQGNEKLFFGSGTQLSVL.

The chain is built from TRBV28 and TRBJ2-5; possible D gene TRBD2, 5 bases. CDR3 size: 13 residues. Germline CDR1 and CDR2: MDHEN and SYDVKM. V lost 3 bases, J lost 4 bases, and 9 bases lay in between. The CDR3 nucleotides are TGTGCCAGCAGTTTTCCCGAGGGAGAGACCCAGTACTTC. Its translation is CASSFPEGETQYF.

The rearrangement links TRBV29-1 to TRBJ2-5; D remains unclear. The J call is uncertain, as TRBJ2-7 better fits the DNA end. The CDR3 is 12 amino acids. The V gene's germline CDR1 is SQVTM and CDR2 ANQGSEA. Here the CDR3 reads CSVEDGMYEQYF. The CDR3 DNA is TGCAGCGTTGAAGATGGCATGTACGAGCAGTACTTC.

The chain combines TRBV5-1 with TRBJ2-3; D call uncertain. From germline, CDR1 is SGHRS and CDR2 YFSETQ. Trimming pared 0 bases from V and 2 bases from J, leaving 10 bases between. CDR3 size: 15 residues. CDR3 sequence (DNA): TGCGCCAGCAGCTTGGGCCAGACCCCCACAGATACGCAGTATTTT. It codes for CASSLGQTPTDTQYF.

This sequence joins TRBV20-1 and TRBJ2-1, with D possibly called TRBD1 or TRBD2 (5 bases each). V lost 3 bases and J lost 0, with 12 bases in between. The CDR3 length is 15 residues. Germline V gene sequence: CDR1 DFQATT, CDR2 SNEGSKA (reference sequence). The CDR3 sequence is CSARGTSSSYNEQFF. The CDR3, as DNA: TGCAGTGCTAGGGGGACCTCTAGCTCCTACAATGAGCAGTTCTTC.

This chain links TRBV7-2 with TRBJ2-3; D is possibly TRBD1 or TRBD2 (7 bases each). Per the germline V gene, CDR1 is SGHTA and CDR2 is FQGNSA. This CDR3 is built from 15 residues. With 4 bases removed from V and 1 base from J, the gap between germline ends came to 12 bases. CDR3 protein: CASSSQGGGTDTQYF. The CDR3 coding sequence is TGTGCCAGCAGCTCGCAGGGGGGGGGCACAGATACGCAGTATTTT.

This chain connects TRBV9 to TRBJ1-1; tentatively, D is TRBD1 (6 bases). CDR3 size: 15 residues. Trimming removed 4 bases from V and 1 base from J, with 14 bases in between. CDR1 is SGDLS, CDR2 YYNGEE, per germline. For the CDR3, the DNA is TGTGCCAGCAGCCCCCACACAGGGAGGAACACTGAAGCTTTCTTT. It encodes CASSPHTGRNTEAFF. Full variable domain (missing parts from reference TRBV9 and TRBJ1-1): DSGVTQTPKHLITATGQRVTLRCSPRSGDLSVYWYQQSLDQGLQFLIQYYNGEERAKGNILERFSAQQFPDLHSELNLSSLELGDSALYFCASSPHTGRNTEAFFGQGTRLTVV.

Only a few counts were recorded for this clonotype. The CDR3 loop is CASSHSGPREQFF. For the CDR3, the DNA is TGCGCCAGCAGCCATTCGGGACCTCGGGAGCAGTTCTTC. The chain has TRBV4-3 and TRBJ2-1; the D call may be TRBD1 or TRBD2 (5 bases each). V was cut by 3 bases and J by 10 bases, with 13 bases left in between. The V gene's germline CDR1 is LGHNA and CDR2 YSLEER. The CDR3 covers 13 residues.

The DNA for the CDR3 is TGTGCCACCAGTCGGGCGGAGGTACCCTACGAGCAGTACTTC. Amino acid sequence: CATSRAEVPYEQYF. The chain is built from TRBV24-1 and TRBJ2-7; maybe TRBD2 (5 bases). CDR1 KGHDR and CDR2 SFDVKD come from the germline V gene. The V and J ends lost 6 bases and 2 bases respectively, with 13 bases between them. The CDR3 extends over 14 amino acids.